These 5 T cell receptor beta chains share one sample of origin, sequenced in a study of T cells in Graves' hyperthyroidism and ophthalmopathy. Amplification of TCR beta CDR3 regions was performed using RNA transcripts as template. The HTBI primer set served for first-round RT-PCR of the TCR CDR3. TCRdb ran MiXCR on the multiplex PCR reads and lists one entry per CDR3 protein. This sample has about 610,000 distinct CDR3 sequences, with roughly 14% found just once. The specimen sequenced was blood. These receptor sequences come from a woman in her thirties or forties with Graves' ophthalmopathy.

This clonotype was picked up many times. This chain links TRBV20-1 with TRBJ1-1; no reliable D call. The germline V gene has CDR1 DFQATT and CDR2 SNEGSKA (reference sequence). CDR3 size: 14 residues. V dropped 6 bases and J dropped 5 bases, with 19 bases sitting between them. The CDR3 DNA follows: TGCAGTGCCCACAACCCAGGAAGTCCTACTGAAGCTTTCTTT. Translation gives CSAHNPGSPTEAFF.

This clonotype was observed many times. J is TRBJ2-7 and V is TRBV28; 10 positions match TRBD2. Looked up from germline, CDR1 is MDHEN and CDR2 is SYDVKM. J gave up 4 bases and V 5 bases, and 8 bases lay outside the gene matches. The CDR3 length is 15 residues. The CDR3 bases are TGTGCCAGCAGTCCCAGCGGGAGGGCCCATTACGAGCAGTACTTC. It encodes CASSPSGRAHYEQYF.

This clonotype was detected many times. The chain is built from TRBV28 and TRBJ2-7; the D gene is possibly TRBD1 (6 bases). The CDR3 totals 13 residues. The ends were cut back, 3 bases at V and 6 bases at J, with 12 bases in the middle. Germline lookup yields CDR1 MDHEN and CDR2 SYDVKM. The DNA for the CDR3 is TGTGCCAGCAGTTTGCTGGGGGCGGGCGAGCAGTACTTC. This translates into CASSLLGAGEQYF.

This clonotype was seen a handful of times. Because it lacks the conserved phenylalanine or tryptophan at the end, this CDR3 is likely a read error. The chain has TRBV28 and TRBJ2-7, with D maybe TRBD2 (5 bases). Germline assignment: CDR1 MDHEN and CDR2 SYDVKM. Deletions cut 0 bases from V and 0 bases from J, with 18 bases between. The CDR3 runs 18 residues. CDR3 region: CASSLWAGGLPSSYEQYL. The DNA of the CDR3 is TGTGCCAGCAGTTTATGGGCTGGCGGGTTGCCTAGCTCCTACGAGCAGTACCTC.

This clonotype has at least ten counts. V usage is TRBV6-1 and J usage is TRBJ1-2; no clear D gene. V was shortened by 7 bases and J by 1 base, with 19 bases between the two germline ends. CDR3 length: 16 amino acids. Germline V gene lookup returns CDR1 MNHNS and CDR2 SASEGT. The DNA of the CDR3 is TGTGCCAGCATGACTGAACGGGAGAACGGTAACTATGGCTACACCTTC. Amino acid sequence: CASMTERENGNYGYTF.